The subject of this entry is one T cell receptor (beta chain). The data are from a study of blood T cell repertoires in COVID-19. Study context: T cells, B-cell-depleted T cells, or PBMCs supplied cDNA or gDNA.

Clones were read by immunoSEQ multiplex PCR, and TCRdb kept only the in-frame ones, dropping some. The data show approximately 220,000 clones, about 83% seen once. The V gene's germline CDR1 is MDHEN and CDR2 SYDVKM. There are 14 residues in the CDR3. Trimming took 6 bases from V and 3 from J, leaving 12 bases between them. Sample: PBMCs or T cells enriched from blood (not recorded which). This sequence joins TRBV28 and TRBJ1-5; TRBD1 might be the D (6 bases). The origin of this receptor is a woman in her forties who had been exposed to COVID-19. The CDR3 DNA is TGTGCCAGCAGCCCAACAGGGATCAATCAGCCCCAGCATTTT. Translating it yields CASSPTGINQPQHF.